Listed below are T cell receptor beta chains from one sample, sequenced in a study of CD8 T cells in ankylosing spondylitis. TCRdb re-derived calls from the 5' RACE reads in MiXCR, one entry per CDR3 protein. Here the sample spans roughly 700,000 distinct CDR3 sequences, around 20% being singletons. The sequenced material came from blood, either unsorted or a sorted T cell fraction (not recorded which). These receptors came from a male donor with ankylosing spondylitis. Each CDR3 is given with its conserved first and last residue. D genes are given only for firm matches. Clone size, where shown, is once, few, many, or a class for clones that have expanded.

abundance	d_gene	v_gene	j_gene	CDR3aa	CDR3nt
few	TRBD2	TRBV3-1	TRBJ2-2	CASSQPWGGTGELFF	TGTGCCAGCAGCCAACCCTGGGGGGGGACCGGGGAGCTGTTTTTT
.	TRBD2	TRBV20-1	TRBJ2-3	CSALAGSTDTQYF	TGCAGTGCTCTAGCGGGTAGCACAGATACGCAGTATTTT
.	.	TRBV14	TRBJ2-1	CASSGGIRYNEQFF	TGTGCCAGCAGTGGGGGGATAAGATACAATGAGCAGTTCTTC
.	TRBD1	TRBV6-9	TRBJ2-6	CASTPGTGTQALSGANVLTF	TGCGCCAGCACCCCTGGGACAGGGACCCAAGCCCTCTCTGGGGCCAACGTCCTGACTTTC
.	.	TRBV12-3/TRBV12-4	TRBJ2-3	CASSLFSVGTDTQYF	TGTGCCAGCAGTTTATTTAGCGTTGGCACAGATACGCAGTATTTT
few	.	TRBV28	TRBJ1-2	CASSFGAGYGYTF	TGTGCCAGCAGTTTTGGGGCGGGCTATGGCTACACCTTC
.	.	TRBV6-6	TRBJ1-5	CASTTDRDQPQHF	TGTGCCAGCACTACAGACAGAGATCAGCCCCAGCATTTT
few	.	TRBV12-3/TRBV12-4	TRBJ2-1	CASSLAEGYEQFF	TGTGCCAGCAGTTTAGCGGAGGGATATGAGCAGTTCTTC
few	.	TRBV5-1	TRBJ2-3	CASSLESWRDTQYF	TGCGCCAGCAGCTTGGAAAGCTGGAGAGATACGCAGTATTTT
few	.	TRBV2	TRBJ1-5	CASNNDNYSNQPQHF	TGTGCCAGCAATAATGACAATTATAGCAATCAGCCCCAGCATTTT
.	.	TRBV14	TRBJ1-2	CASSGWGHQEDGYTF	TGTGCCAGCAGCGGCTGGGGCCATCAAGAGGATGGCTACACCTTC
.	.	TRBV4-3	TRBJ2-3	CASSQETSGTGDTQYF	TGCGCCAGCAGCCAAGAAACTAGCGGGACAGGGGATACGCAGTATTTT
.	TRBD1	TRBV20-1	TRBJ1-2	CSALQGANYGYTF	TGCAGTGCCCTACAGGGGGCCAACTATGGCTACACCTTC
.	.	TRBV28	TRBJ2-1	CASSLKYPGEQFF	TGTGCCAGCAGTTTAAAATACCCCGGTGAGCAGTTCTTC
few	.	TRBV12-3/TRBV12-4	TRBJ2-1	CASSPQGKFNEQFF	TGTGCCAGCAGCCCTCAGGGGAAATTCAATGAGCAGTTCTTC
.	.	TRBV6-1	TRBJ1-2	CASSTGLWGYTF	TGTGCCAGCAGTACAGGCCTCTGGGGCTACACCTTC
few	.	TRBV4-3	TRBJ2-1	CASSQGGQEGSSYNEQFF	TGCGCCAGCAGCCAAGGGGGTCAGGAGGGGAGCTCCTACAATGAGCAGTTCTTC
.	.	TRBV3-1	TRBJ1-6	CASSQTGLALHF	TGTGCCAGCAGCCAAACAGGACTGGCCCTCCACTTT
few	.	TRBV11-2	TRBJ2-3	CASSLVGGLSTDTQYF	TGTGCCAGCAGCTTAGTCGGTGGGCTAAGCACAGATACGCAGTATTTT
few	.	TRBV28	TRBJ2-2	CASSAPRELFF	TGTGCCAGCAGCGCCCCCCGGGAGCTGTTTTTT
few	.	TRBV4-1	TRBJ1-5	CASRPQRNSNQPQHF	TGCGCCAGCAGACCCCAGCGTAATAGCAATCAGCCCCAGCATTTT
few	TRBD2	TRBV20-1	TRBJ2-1	CSAPRSGAYNEQFF	TGCAGTGCCCCCCGGAGCGGGGCCTACAATGAGCAGTTCTTC
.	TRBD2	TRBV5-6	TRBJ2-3	CASSSSSGGASDTQYF	TGTGCCAGCAGCTCCTCTAGCGGGGGGGCTTCAGATACGCAGTATTTT
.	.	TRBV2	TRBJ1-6	CASSEGQGGNSPLHF	TGTGCCAGCAGTGAAGGGCAGGGAGGAAATTCACCCCTCCACTTT
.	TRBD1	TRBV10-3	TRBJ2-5	CAISVGGDNQETQYF	TGTGCCATCAGTGTAGGGGGCGACAACCAAGAGACCCAGTACTTC